The sequence of this T cell receptor beta chain was determined in a study of identical twins. The CDR3 is 16 residues long. J lost 5 bases, V lost 2 bases, and 8 bases had no gene match. Germline lookup yields CDR1 SGHRS and CDR2 YFSETQ. In this sample, this clonotype turned up a few times. A universal primer site was added by template switching, and unique molecular identifiers were carried by the cDNA. MiXCR, applied by TCRdb to the 5' RACE reads, yields one record per CDR3 protein. The sample includes roughly 770,000 distinct CDR3 sequences, 18% of them seen just once. This same sample was also part of a study on T cells expressing NK-cell markers.

Input material: PBMCs. The gene calls are TRBV5-1 and TRBJ2-1, with 9 nucleotides matching TRBD1. The clonotype originates from a woman aged 18-35 years in good health. In DNA, the CDR3 is TGCGCCAGCAGCTTACGACAGGGGGTTTTCGACAATGAGCAGTTCTTC. Its protein is CASSLRQGVFDNEQFF.